These T cell receptor beta chains were read from a single sample in a study of blood T cells in healthy people across ages. Using its own MiXCR run on the 5' RACE reads, TCRdb lists one record per CDR3 protein. The sample lists under 2 million distinct CDR3 sequences, roughly 32% seen once, with roughly 10% in the top ten. Sample: blood. The receptors were sampled from a woman under 40 in good health. Both conserved end residues are part of each CDR3. The order of the fields is CDR3 protein, CDR3 DNA, V gene, clone size, CDR3 length, J gene, D gene. The D gene is left open where the match is weak. Clone size is given for some rows only: seen once, a few or many times, or a class if the clone is expanded.

CDR3 protein: CASSLSQGRNEQFF
CDR3 DNA: TGTGCCAGCAGTTTATCACAGGGGAGGAATGAGCAGTTCTTC
V gene: TRBV28
clone size: NA
CDR3 length: 14
J gene: TRBJ2-1
D gene: NA

CDR3 protein: CASSQDTSVSSTDTQYF
CDR3 DNA: TGTGCCAGCAGCCAAGATACATCAGTGAGTAGCACAGATACGCAGTATTTT
V gene: TRBV3-1
clone size: few
CDR3 length: 17
J gene: TRBJ2-3
D gene: NA

CDR3 protein: CASSPGTSGGLSTDTQYF
CDR3 DNA: TGTGCCAGCAGCCCCGGGACTAGCGGGGGACTTAGCACAGATACGCAGTATTTT
V gene: TRBV9
clone size: many
CDR3 length: 18
J gene: TRBJ2-3
D gene: TRBD2

CDR3 protein: CSIGTGGTEAFF
CDR3 DNA: TGTTCCATCGGTACCGGTGGCACTGAAGCTTTCTTT
V gene: TRBV27
clone size: many
CDR3 length: 12
J gene: TRBJ1-1
D gene: NA

CDR3 protein: CASRQLAEWYF
CDR3 DNA: TGTGCCAGCAGACAGCTGGCAGAGTGGTACTTC
V gene: TRBV3-1
clone size: NA
CDR3 length: 11
J gene: TRBJ2-7
D gene: NA

CDR3 protein: CASSYDRSNYGYTF
CDR3 DNA: TGTGCCAGCAGCTACGACAGGTCTAACTATGGCTACACCTTC
V gene: TRBV5-4
clone size: many
CDR3 length: 14
J gene: TRBJ1-2
D gene: NA

CDR3 protein: CASSQGSREAYTGELFF
CDR3 DNA: TGTGCCAGCAGCCAAGGATCCAGGGAGGCGTACACCGGGGAGCTGTTTTTT
V gene: TRBV3-1
clone size: few
CDR3 length: 17
J gene: TRBJ2-2
D gene: NA

CDR3 protein: CASSLWTGTQGAEAFF
CDR3 DNA: TGCGCCAGCAGCTTATGGACAGGGACCCAAGGCGCTGAAGCTTTCTTT
V gene: TRBV5-1
clone size: NA
CDR3 length: 16
J gene: TRBJ1-1
D gene: TRBD1

CDR3 protein: CASSLELAQAADTQYF
CDR3 DNA: TGTGCCAGCAGTTTAGAGCTAGCCCAAGCCGCAGATACGCAGTATTTT
V gene: TRBV12-3/TRBV12-4
clone size: NA
CDR3 length: 16
J gene: TRBJ2-3
D gene: NA

CDR3 protein: CASTPSSGEIPYNEQFF
CDR3 DNA: TGTGCCAGCACCCCCTCTTCGGGTGAGATCCCCTACAATGAGCAGTTCTTC
V gene: TRBV27
clone size: NA
CDR3 length: 17
J gene: TRBJ2-1
D gene: NA

CDR3 protein: CASSRDGPSGGAIFEQYF
CDR3 DNA: TGTGCCAGCAGCCGAGACGGGCCTAGCGGGGGGGCCATATTTGAGCAGTACTTC
V gene: TRBV7-2
clone size: NA
CDR3 length: 18
J gene: TRBJ2-5
D gene: TRBD2

CDR3 protein: CASSSKGVWQPQHF
CDR3 DNA: TGTGCCAGCAGTAGCAAGGGGGTTTGGCAGCCCCAGCATTTT
V gene: TRBV27
clone size: NA
CDR3 length: 14
J gene: TRBJ1-5
D gene: NA

CDR3 protein: CASSDYYRGSHEQYF
CDR3 DNA: TGTGCCAGCAGTGACTATTACAGGGGATCGCACGAGCAGTACTTC
V gene: TRBV25-1
clone size: few
CDR3 length: 15
J gene: TRBJ2-7
D gene: TRBD1

CDR3 protein: CAISGAHNEQFF
CDR3 DNA: TGTGCCATCTCGGGGGCCCACAATGAGCAGTTCTTC
V gene: TRBV10-3
clone size: many
CDR3 length: 12
J gene: TRBJ2-1
D gene: NA

CDR3 protein: CASSPRDRGQGYTF
CDR3 DNA: TGTGCCAGCAGTCCCCGGGACAGGGGGCAGGGCTACACCTTC
V gene: TRBV28
clone size: NA
CDR3 length: 14
J gene: TRBJ1-2
D gene: TRBD1

CDR3 protein: CASSLWTSGRREQYF
CDR3 DNA: TGTGCCAGCAGTTTATGGACTAGCGGGAGGCGCGAGCAGTACTTC
V gene: TRBV27
clone size: NA
CDR3 length: 15
J gene: TRBJ2-7
D gene: TRBD2